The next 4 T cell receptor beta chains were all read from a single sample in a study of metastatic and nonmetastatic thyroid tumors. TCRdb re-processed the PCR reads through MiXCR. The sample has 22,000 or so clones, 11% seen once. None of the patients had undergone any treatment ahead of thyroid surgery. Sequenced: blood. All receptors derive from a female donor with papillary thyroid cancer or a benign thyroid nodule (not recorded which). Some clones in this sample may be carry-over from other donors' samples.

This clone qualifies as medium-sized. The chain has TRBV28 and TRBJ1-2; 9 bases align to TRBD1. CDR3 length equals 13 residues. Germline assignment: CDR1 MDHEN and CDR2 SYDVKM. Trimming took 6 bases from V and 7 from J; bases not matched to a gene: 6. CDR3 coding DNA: TGTGCCAGCAGCGCCAACAGGGGGCTTGGCTACACCTTC. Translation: CASSANRGLGYTF.

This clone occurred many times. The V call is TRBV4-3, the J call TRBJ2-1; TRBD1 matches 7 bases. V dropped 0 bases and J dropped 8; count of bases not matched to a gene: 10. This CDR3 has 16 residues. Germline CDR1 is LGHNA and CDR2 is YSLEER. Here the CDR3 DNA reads TGCGCCAGCAGCCAAGATCTCGGGACAGTTGGTGATGAGCAGTTCTTC. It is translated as CASSQDLGTVGDEQFF.

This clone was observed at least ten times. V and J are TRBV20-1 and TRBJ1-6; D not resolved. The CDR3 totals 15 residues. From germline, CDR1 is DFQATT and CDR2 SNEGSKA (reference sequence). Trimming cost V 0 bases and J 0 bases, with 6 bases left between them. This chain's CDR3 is CSARDSLSYNSPLHF. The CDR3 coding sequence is TGCAGTGCTAGAGACTCCCTCTCCTATAATTCACCCCTCCACTTT.

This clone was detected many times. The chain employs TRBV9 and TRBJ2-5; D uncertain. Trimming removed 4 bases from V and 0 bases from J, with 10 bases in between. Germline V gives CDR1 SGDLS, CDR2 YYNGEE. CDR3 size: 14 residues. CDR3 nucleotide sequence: TGTGCCAGCAGCTCCGTCGGGTACCAAGAGACCCAGTACTTC. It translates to CASSSVGYQETQYF.